The 7 T cell receptor beta chains presented below share a single source sample, sequenced in a study of T cell changes during pregnancy in multiple sclerosis. Generated by immunoSEQ multiplex PCR, the TCRdb table keeps only in-frame clones and is missing some. The table records approximately 100,000 clones, more than 85% of them present only once. The material sequenced was peripheral blood, taken in the second trimester of pregnancy. These receptors all stem from a female donor with multiple sclerosis, enrolled in a pregnancy study.

This sequence joins TRBV11-1 and TRBJ2-3, with D hard to call. CDR3 length: 14 residues. Germline lookup yields CDR1 SGHAT and CDR2 FQDESV (reference sequence). The ends were cut back, 1 base at V and 2 bases at J, with 7 bases in the middle. CDR3 residues: CASSLGSLTDTQYF. The CDR3, as DNA: TGTGCCAGCAGCTTAGGTAGCCTCACAGATACGCAGTATTTT.

This clone was seen a single time. The CDR3: CASSDYPAGGTDTQYF. CDR3 nucleotides: TGTGCCAGCAGTGACTACCCGGCAGGGGGCACAGATACGCAGTATTTT. The chain combines TRBV6-4 with TRBJ2-3; D is perhaps TRBD1 (6 bases). The length of the CDR3 is 16 residues. Germline-derived CDR1 and CDR2 are MRHNA and SNTAGT. V lost 1 base and J lost 1, with 12 bases in between.

This chain links TRBV11-3 with TRBJ2-2, with TRBD1 identical over 8 bases. J gave up 3 bases and V 5 bases, and 5 bases lay outside the gene matches. The CDR3 totals 15 residues. From germline, CDR1 is SGHNT and CDR2 YENEEA. The CDR3 coding sequence is TGTGCCAGCAGCCCAGGGGGCGTCGACACCGGGGAGCTGTTTTTT. Protein sequence: CASSPGGVDTGELFF. Together with reference TRBV11-3 and TRBJ2-2, the CDR3 gives the full variable domain: EAGVVQSPRYKIIEKKQPVAFWCNPISGHNTLYWYLQNLGQGPELLIRYENEEAVDDSQLPKDRFSAERLKGVDSTLKIQPAELGDSAVYLCASSPGGVDTGELFFGEGSRLTVL.

This clone was recorded a few times. This rearrangement joins TRBV29-1 to TRBJ1-1, with D tentatively TRBD1 (5 bases). The CDR3 loop spans 13 amino acids. Germline V gene sequence: CDR1 SQVTM, CDR2 ANQGSEA. Trimming took 7 bases from V and 3 from J, leaving 15 bases between them. The CDR3 sequence is CSAPLDSYTEAFF. CDR3 in DNA: TGCAGCGCACCCCTTGACAGTTACACTGAAGCTTTCTTT.

V and J are TRBV29-1 and TRBJ1-4; D uncertain. CDR1 is SQVTM, CDR2 ANQGSEA, per germline. The CDR3 contains 15 residues. Trimming stripped 4 bases from V and 0 bases from J, with 12 bases between. The CDR3 DNA is TGCAGCGTTGGTCGCGGCGGTGCAACTAATGAAAAACTGTTTTTT. Residues: CSVGRGGATNEKLFF.

The J gene is TRBJ2-1, the V gene TRBV7-2, with 7 bases lining up with TRBD2. With V trimmed by 5 bases and J by 5 bases, 15 bases remained unmatched. Per the germline V gene, CDR1 is SGHTA and CDR2 is FQGNSA. This CDR3 is built from 17 residues. The chain's CDR3 is CASSPAGKASGNNEQFF. CDR3 nucleotide sequence: TGTGCCAGCAGCCCAGCGGGGAAGGCTAGCGGAAACAATGAGCAGTTCTTC.

This clone has just a few counts. J is TRBJ2-1 and V is TRBV10-3, with 7 bases matching TRBD2. This CDR3 region has 13 residues. The germline gives CDR1 ENHRY, CDR2 SYGVKD. The V gene end was trimmed by 9 bases and the J gene end by 5 bases; junction bases not matched to a gene: 7. CDR3 sequence (DNA): TGTGCCATGGGAGGGGCCGATCACAATGAGCAGTTCTTC. Translation gives CAMGGADHNEQFF.